The clone carrying this TCR beta chain was seen a single time. As yet, its antigen is unknown. The CDR3 extends over 15 amino acids. Trimming pared 3 bases from V and 4 bases from J, leaving 12 bases between. From germline, CDR1 is LNHNV and CDR2 YYDKDF (reference sequence). These data come from a study of T cell responses to AZD1222 COVID-19 vaccine. Findings of the study overall: Nearly half of spike-specific TCRs reportedly go after variant regions that carry no mutations. It was only six AZD1222 recipients who were seropositive at baseline.

Measured with immunoSEQ multiplex PCR; TCRdb has only the in-frame clones, and not every one. The table has 140,000 to 150,000 clones, approximately 85% seen once; the top ten hold under 9.5%. This rearrangement joins TRBV15 to TRBJ2-2; D may be TRBD1 or TRBD2 (5 bases each). The material was peripheral blood, obtained on day 0 of AZD1222 vaccination. The sequence was collected from an adult in good health. CDR3 sequence reads: CATSSMRGGTGELFF. The CDR3 region has the DNA TGTGCCACCAGCAGTATGAGGGGTGGCACCGGGGAGCTGTTTTTT.